This TCR beta chain was obtained from a study of post-analysis software for immune sequencing data. Tagging with unique molecular identifiers was a feature of the TCR beta cDNA libraries. TCRdb itself ran the PCR reads through MiXCR, one entry per CDR3 protein. The table records about 430,000 distinct CDR3 sequences, approximately 42% of them present only once. The germline CDR1 and CDR2 sequences are SNHLY and FYNNEI. With 11 bases removed from V and 7 bases from J, the gap between germline ends came to 24 bases. This CDR3 contains 14 residues. General study results and limits: Normalized Chao1 diversity was significantly lower in multiple sclerosis patients than in controls. Patients used a handful of TRBV segments, including TRBV5-6, TRBV5-1 and TRBV20-1, more often than controls.

This clonotype was detected only a few times. Its matching antigen is unknown. The rearrangement uses TRBV2 and TRBJ2-7; D gene unclear. The sequence was obtained from a girl aged 2 to 9 with multiple sclerosis. Sequenced input: blood. DNA for the CDR3: TGTGCCTACCGCCCCCCACTTCAAGGGCGAGAGCAGTACTTC. The encoded protein is CAYRPPLQGREQYF.